The 5 T cell receptor beta chains below come from one sample, sequenced in a study of blood T cell repertoires in COVID-19. Clones were sequenced by immunoSEQ multiplex PCR, and TCRdb holds only the in-frame ones, with some missing. The profile shows about 270,000 clones, around 89% of them singletons. Material: PBMCs or T cells enriched from blood (not recorded which). The source of these receptors is a woman between 45 and 60 years old who had recovered from COVID-19.

This clone was counted between two and nine times. The CDR3 reads CASSLGGRANEQFF. For the CDR3, the DNA is TGTGCCAGCAGCTTAGGCGGGAGGGCCAATGAGCAGTTCTTC. The genes are TRBV11-3 and TRBJ2-1; 9 bases align to TRBD2. CDR3 length: 14 amino acids. With 1 base clipped from V and 6 bases from J, the junction kept 1 base outside the gene matches. CDR1 SGHNT and CDR2 YENEEA come from the germline V gene.

This clone was observed a few times. This chain links TRBV6-5 with TRBJ1-4; D unclear. CDR1 is MNHEY, CDR2 SVGAGI, per germline. V was cut by 6 bases and J by 5 bases, with 13 bases left in between. The CDR3 spans 14 residues. CDR3 in DNA: TGTGCCAGCAGCTCAATACAGCGGAATGAAAAACTGTTTTTT. Protein product: CASSSIQRNEKLFF.

The genes are TRBV28 and TRBJ1-1; D gene uncertain. Germline loops: CDR1 MDHEN, CDR2 SYDVKM. V was pared by 2 bases and J by 1 base, with 11 bases between. CDR3 size: 15 residues. The CDR3 here is CASSLTGSENTEAFF. CDR3 DNA: TGTGCCAGCAGTTTAACGGGTTCGGAGAACACTGAAGCTTTCTTT.

This chain links TRBV5-1 with TRBJ2-5, with D possibly TRBD2 on 6 matching bases. V lost 0 bases, J lost 9 bases, and 9 bases lay in between. CDR3 size: 12 residues. The V gene's germline CDR1 is SGHRS and CDR2 YFSETQ. The CDR3: CASSLEAGPQYF. DNA for the CDR3: TGCGCCAGCAGCTTGGAGGCGGGACCCCAGTACTTC.

CDR3: CASSSTSGKADTQYF. The DNA for the CDR3 is TGTGCCAGCAGCTCGACTAGCGGGAAGGCAGATACGCAGTATTTT. The chain recombines TRBV7-3 with TRBJ2-3; 11 nucleotides agree with TRBD2. CDR1 and CDR2 from the germline V gene are SGHTA and FQGTGA. The CDR3 runs to 15 residues. Trimming cost V 4 bases and J 4 bases; bases outside gene matches: 4.